This T cell receptor (beta chain) appears in the sequencing data of a study of CD8 T cells in Susac syndrome. RNA was extracted with the RNeasy kit, and a quantity of about 0.45 to 1 ug was reverse transcribed using random hexamers. MiXCR was run by TCRdb on the immunoSEQ multiplex PCR reads, yielding one entry per CDR3 protein. The data show 150,000 to 200,000 distinct CDR3 sequences, 90% to 95% seen once. Germline loops: CDR1 SGHAT, CDR2 FQDESV (reference sequence). With 3 bases removed from V and 10 bases from J, the gap between germline ends came to 8 bases. This CDR3 has 11 residues. The sequence was collected from a human donor with Susac syndrome. This chain connects TRBV11-1 to TRBJ2-3, with D perhaps TRBD2 (6 bases). Specimen: CD4+ T cells from PBMCs. The chain's CDR3 is CASSFAGPQYF. As DNA, the CDR3 is TGTGCCAGCAGCTTTGCGGGGCCGCAGTATTTT. The complete variable domain, with remaining parts taken from reference TRBV11-1 and TRBJ2-3, reads EAEVAQSPRYKITEKSQAVAFWCDPISGHATLYWYRQILGQGPELLVQFQDESVVDDSQLPKDRFSAERLKGVDSTLKIQPAELGDSAMYLCASSFAGPQYFGPGTRLTVL.